The clone carrying this T cell receptor beta chain was observed many times. The antigen is not known. The source of the sample is a study of identical twins. General observations from the study: The abundant beta clonotypes from cord blood had fewer insertions, and memory repertoires had none of this. Within monozygotic twins, out-of-frame TCR alpha sharing was underestimated by the models.

TCRdb processed the 5' RACE reads anew with MiXCR; each CDR3 protein has one entry. The sample has 1.5 million to 2 million distinct CDR3 sequences; under 35% are singletons. Germline V CDR1 and CDR2: SGHTA, FQGNSA. The CDR3 is made up of 13 amino acids. V lost 0 bases, J lost 5 bases, and 5 bases lay in between. The J gene is TRBJ1-5, the V gene TRBV7-2, with D tentatively TRBD1 (5 bases). Sequencing was done on a sample of cord blood. The sequence derives from a newborn girl in good health. CDR3 protein: CASSLARDQPQHF. DNA of the CDR3: TGTGCCAGCAGCTTAGCCAGGGATCAGCCCCAGCATTTT.